These 11 T cell receptor beta chains were all obtained from the same sample, sequenced in a study of T cells expressing NK-cell markers. From its re-call of the 5' RACE reads, TCRdb lists each CDR3 protein once, without DNA. The table lists approximately 150,000 distinct CDR3 sequences. The sample taken for sequencing was blood T cells: a sorted CD56 or NKG2C T cell subset, CD4+ or CD8+ T cells, or bulk PBMC T cells (not recorded which). Receptors originate from a woman between 18 and 75 years old in good health.

V usage is TRBV3-1 and J usage is TRBJ2-5; TCRdb selects TRBD2, and the lack of DNA leaves this call unchecked. Germline values: CDR1 LGHDT, CDR2 YNNKEL (reference sequence). The length of the CDR3 is 13 residues. CDR3 sequence: CASSPSDGETQYF.

The chain's CDR3 is CASSLAPNEKLFF. The chain uses TRBV7-8 and TRBJ1-4. The CDR3 extends over 13 amino acids. The germline CDR1 and CDR2 sequences are SGHVS and FQNEAQ.

This chain connects TRBV6-1 to TRBJ2-5; TCRdb reports TRBD1, a call that lacks DNA to check it against. Germline CDR1 is MNHNS and CDR2 is SASEGT. The CDR3 runs 13 residues. This CDR3 is CASTPPGEETQYF.

The chain couples TRBV3-1 to TRBJ1-2. The CDR3 sequence is 13 residues long. CDR1 and CDR2 from the germline V gene are LGHDT and YNNKEL (reference sequence). This chain's CDR3 is CASSQSNNYGYTF.

This chain connects TRBV20-1 to TRBJ1-3. Per the germline V gene, CDR1 is DFQATT and CDR2 is SNEGSKA (reference sequence). CDR3 length: 14 residues. The CDR3 region is CSARMDLSGNTIYF.

The rearrangement links TRBV28 to TRBJ2-1; there is no DNA to check the TCRdb D call of TRBD2. Germline V gene data show CDR1 as MDHEN and CDR2 as SYDVKM. The CDR3 runs to 17 residues. Here the CDR3 reads CASSPSGGGGSYNEQFF. Supplemented by reference TRBV28 and TRBJ2-1, the full variable domain reads DVKVTQSSRYLVKRTGEKVFLECVQDMDHENMFWYRQDPGLGLRLIYFSYDVKMKEKGDIPEGYSVSREKKERFSLILESASTNQTSMYLCASSPSGGGGSYNEQFFGPGTRLTVL.

This chain uses TRBV5-1 with TRBJ1-3. This CDR3 has 13 amino acids. The germline gives CDR1 SGHRS, CDR2 YFSETQ. Here the CDR3 reads CASSLETGNTIYF.

This chain joins TRBV12-3 or TRBV12-4 and TRBJ2-2; the D call of TRBD2 rests on TCRdb alone, since no DNA is present to check it. The CDR3 loop spans 13 amino acids. CDR3 sequence: CASREVVTGELFF.

The chain has TRBV5-6 and TRBJ1-2; the TCRdb D gene call, TRBD1, has no DNA to confirm it. Germline CDR1 SGHDT, CDR2 YYEEEE. The CDR3 spans 16 residues. CDR3 region: CASSLPGGLSNYGYTF.

The genes are TRBV29-1 and TRBJ2-5; TCRdb names TRBD1, which stays unverified in the absence of DNA. This CDR3 has 15 amino acids. Germline CDR1 reads SQVTM; CDR2 reads ANQGSEA. The CDR3 here is CSAPSPRGGQETQYF.

This chain uses TRBV11-1 with TRBJ2-6; the TRBD1 assignment by TCRdb is unverifiable without DNA. Germline V CDR1 and CDR2: SGHAT, FQDESV (reference sequence). This CDR3 has 19 amino acids. This CDR3 is CASSLARPTLGAGANVLTF.